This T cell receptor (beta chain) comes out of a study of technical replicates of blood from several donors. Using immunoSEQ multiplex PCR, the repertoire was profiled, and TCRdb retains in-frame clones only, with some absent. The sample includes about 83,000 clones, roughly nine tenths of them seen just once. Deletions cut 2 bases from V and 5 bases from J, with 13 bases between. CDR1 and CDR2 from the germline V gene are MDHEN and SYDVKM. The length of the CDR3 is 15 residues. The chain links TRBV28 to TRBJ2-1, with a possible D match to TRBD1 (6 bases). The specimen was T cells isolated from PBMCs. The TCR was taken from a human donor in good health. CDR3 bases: TGTGCCAGCAGTTTAATGGGCAGGGGTAACAATGAGCAGTTCTTC. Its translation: CASSLMGRGNNEQFF. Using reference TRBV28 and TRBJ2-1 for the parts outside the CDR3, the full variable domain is DVKVTQSSRYLVKRTGEKVFLECVQDMDHENMFWYRQDPGLGLRLIYFSYDVKMKEKGDIPEGYSVSREKKERFSLILESASTNQTSMYLCASSLMGRGNNEQFFGPGTRLTVL.